This TCR beta chain was captured in a study of T cells in Graves' hyperthyroidism and ophthalmopathy. Trimming removed 1 base from V and 10 bases from J, with 13 bases in between. Germline V lookup: CDR1 SNHLY, CDR2 FYNNEI. This CDR3 has 13 residues. RNA transcripts provided the source from which TCR beta CDR3 regions were amplified. Researchers ran a first-round RT-PCR on the TCR CDR3 using the HTBI primer set. TCRdb used MiXCR to reprocess the multiplex PCR reads, holding one entry per CDR3 protein. This table holds roughly 420,000 distinct CDR3 sequences, around 13% found once. Each 10 ml fresh peripheral blood draw supplied the PBMCs. This clonotype was picked up many times.

The source material was blood. The clonotype was recovered from a woman in her late teens or twenties with Graves' hyperthyroidism. The chain is built from TRBV2 and TRBJ1-1; no clear D gene. The CDR3 protein is CASSEELLGIAFF. CDR3 bases: TGTGCCAGCAGTGAAGAACTTCTAGGGATAGCTTTCTTT.